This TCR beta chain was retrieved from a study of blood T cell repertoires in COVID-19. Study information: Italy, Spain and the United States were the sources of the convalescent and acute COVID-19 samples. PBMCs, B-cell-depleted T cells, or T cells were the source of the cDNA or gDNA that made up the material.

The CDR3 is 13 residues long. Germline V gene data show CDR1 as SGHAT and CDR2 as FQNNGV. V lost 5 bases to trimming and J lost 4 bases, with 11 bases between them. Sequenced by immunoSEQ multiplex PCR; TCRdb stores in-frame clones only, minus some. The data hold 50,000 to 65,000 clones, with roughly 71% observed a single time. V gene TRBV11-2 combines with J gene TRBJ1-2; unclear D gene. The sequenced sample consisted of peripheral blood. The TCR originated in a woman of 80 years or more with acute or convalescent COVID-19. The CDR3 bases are TGTGCCAGCAGCCCATCGGGAATCTATGGCTACACCTTC. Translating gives CASSPSGIYGYTF.